This record looks at one T cell receptor beta chain sequence and its context. Germline values: CDR1 SGHDT, CDR2 YYEEEE. Unmatched junction bases numbered 11, after V lost 1 base and J lost 6 bases. The CDR3 contains 16 residues. The sample is drawn from a study of intratumoral heterogeneity in liver cancer. Before surgical resection, these early-stage hepatocellular carcinoma patients received no treatment. Generated by immunoSEQ multiplex PCR, the TCRdb table keeps only in-frame clones and is missing some. Of just over 20,000 clones detected, just under 75% appear once; the ten largest clones hold about a sixth.

Sequencing was performed on tumor-adjacent normal tissue, taken before any cancer treatment. This clonotype was obtained from a woman aged 65 to 85 with hepatocellular carcinoma. This chain connects TRBV5-6 to TRBJ2-3, with TRBD1 identical over 7 bases. The CDR3 here is CASSLKQGLRVDTQYF. CDR3 DNA sequence: TGTGCCAGCAGCTTGAAACAGGGGCTTCGAGTGGATACGCAGTATTTT.